Below are 15 T cell receptor beta chains sequenced from a single sample in a study of sequential checkpoint blockade in melanoma. Sequencing was performed with immunoSEQ multiplex PCR; in TCRdb, only in-frame clones are kept and a portion is missing. The sample contains almost 300 clones, 20% to 25% of which appear only once. This sample's treatment: randomized to nivolumab then ipilimumab (arm A) or the reverse (arm B). The source was tumor tissue (inferred from file names), collected from a patient given nivolumab and ipilimumab in sequence. The source is a human donor with melanoma.

The chain recombines TRBV5-1 with TRBJ1-2, with TRBD1 matching over 8 bases. Germline V gene sequence: CDR1 SGHRS, CDR2 YFSETQ. The CDR3 contains 16 residues. V was pared by 2 bases and J by 5 bases, with 11 bases of the junction left unmatched. CDR3 amino acids: CASSLQGEGGPYGYTF. The CDR3 DNA follows: TGCGCCAGCAGCTTACAGGGGGAAGGGGGCCCTTATGGCTACACCTTC.

The rearrangement joins TRBV9 to TRBJ2-3; 10 nucleotides agree with TRBD2. This CDR3 is built from 16 residues. In germline, CDR1 is SGDLS, CDR2 YYNGEE. V was clipped by 2 bases and J by 2 bases; unmatched bases: 5. The CDR3 coding sequence is TGTGCCAGCAGCGTCTATAGCGGGGGGTCCACAGATACGCAGTATTTT. Its protein is CASSVYSGGSTDTQYF.

The V and J genes are TRBV14 and TRBJ2-7, with TRBD1 matching 10 bases. With 3 bases clipped from V and 3 bases from J, the junction kept 2 bases outside the gene matches. The CDR3 length is 14 residues. Germline assignment: CDR1 SGHDN and CDR2 FVKESK. CDR3 DNA sequence: TGTGCCAGCAGCCAGGACAGGGGGATCTACGAGCAGTACTTC. It specifies CASSQDRGIYEQYF.

In this sample, this clone turned up once. The genes are TRBV29-1 and TRBJ1-2; 9 bases are shared with TRBD1. This CDR3 has 13 amino acids. Trimming at V came to 3 bases and at J to 6 bases, leaving 5 bases not matched to a gene. Germline V gives CDR1 SQVTM, CDR2 ANQGSEA. The chain's CDR3 is CSVDKGDRDGYTF. CDR3 nucleotide sequence: TGCAGCGTTGATAAGGGGGACAGGGATGGCTACACCTTC.

This clone qualifies as large (0.1 to 1%). The junction departs from germline at one end; a sequencing error may be responsible. DNA of the CDR3: TGTGCCAGCAGCTTTGGGGGGTCCTACACGGAAGCTTTCTTT. Protein sequence: CASSFGGSYTEAFF. The chain employs TRBV11-3 and TRBJ1-1, with a tentative D call TRBD1 (5 bases). Per germline, CDR1 SGHNT and CDR2 YENEEA. This CDR3 has 14 residues. Looking up the rest from reference TRBV11-3 and TRBJ1-1 gives the full variable domain: EAGVVQSPRYKIIEKKQPVAFWCNPISGHNTLYWYLQNLGQGPELLIRYENEEAVDDSQLPKDRFSAERLKGVDSTLKIQPAELGDSAVYLCASSFGGSYTEAFFGQGTRLTVV.

This clone was seen more than once but under ten times. The chain is built from TRBV6-8 and TRBJ2-7; the D gene is possibly TRBD2 (6 bases). CDR3 size: 14 residues. Germline V gives CDR1 MNHGY, CDR2 SAAAGT. V lost 3 bases, J lost 6 bases, and 15 bases lay in between. The CDR3 bases are TGTGCCAGCAGTTATCTGGGACTTTGGTTCGAGCAGTACTTC. This sequence encodes CASSYLGLWFEQYF.

This chain uses TRBV9 with TRBJ2-7; 10 bases are a match to TRBD2. Germline CDR1 is SGDLS and CDR2 is YYNGEE. CDR3 size: 19 residues. With 5 bases clipped from V and 3 bases from J, the junction kept 20 bases outside the gene matches. CDR3 bases: TGTGCCAGCAGTGAAAAGTCCGCCGCCGGGACTAGCGCAAACTACGAGCAGTACTTC. As protein: CASSEKSAAGTSANYEQYF.

This clone is judged large. The rearrangement uses TRBV6-8 and TRBJ2-7; 7 bases match TRBD2. Germline assignment: CDR1 MNHGY and CDR2 SAAAGT. The CDR3 loop spans 13 amino acids. V lost 5 bases and J lost 6; bases outside the gene matches: 7. As DNA, the CDR3 is TGTGCCAGCAGTGGTAGCGGGTACGGCGAGCAGTACTTC. It specifies CASSGSGYGEQYF.

With respect to this clone: A junction end diverges from the germline sequence, so it may reflect a read error. The J gene is TRBJ2-7, the V gene TRBV11-3, with TRBD1 identical over 10 bases. Per the germline V gene, CDR1 is SGHNT and CDR2 is YENEEA. This CDR3 spans 14 amino acids. The CDR3 sequence: CASSRDRGTYEQYF. CDR3 DNA: TGTGCTAGCAGCCGGGACAGGGGCACCTACGAGCAGTACTTC.

The table lists this clone with a few counts. The J gene is TRBJ2-3, the V gene TRBV19, with 7 positions matching TRBD1. This CDR3 contains 13 residues. The germline V gene encodes CDR1 LNHDA and CDR2 SQIVND (reference sequence). Trimming took 5 bases from V and 3 from J; bases not matched to a gene: 2. As DNA, the CDR3 is TGTGCCAGTAGTTCGACAGGGACAGATACGCAGTATTTT. Its translation: CASSSTGTDTQYF.

The gene calls are TRBV29-1 and TRBJ2-2; 12 nucleotides align to TRBD2. The germline CDR1 and CDR2 sequences are SQVTM and ANQGSEA. Unmatched junction bases numbered 7, after V lost 6 bases and J lost 5 bases. This CDR3 is 15 amino acids long. The CDR3 DNA sequence: TGCAGCGTCGGAACCGGGACTAGCGGGACCGGGGAGCTGTTTTTT. Protein product: CSVGTGTSGTGELFF.

This clone was detected only a few times. The chain combines TRBV11-3 with TRBJ1-2, with TRBD1 identical over 9 bases. This CDR3 comprises 14 residues. From germline, CDR1 is SGHNT and CDR2 YENEEA. After removal of 7 bases from V and 2 bases from J, the junction contained 5 bases not matched to a gene. The CDR3 region has the DNA TGTGCCAGCACGGGACAGGGCTTAAACTATGGCTACACCTTC. It specifies CASTGQGLNYGYTF.

In this sample, this clone is large (0.1 to 1%). This chain joins TRBV11-3 and TRBJ2-7; 7 bases align to TRBD1. Germline CDR1 reads SGHNT; CDR2 reads YENEEA. The V segment lost 3 bases and the J segment 3 bases; nucleotides outside the gene matches: 14. CDR3 length: 17 residues. For the CDR3, the DNA is TGTGCCAGCAGCTTGCCCGATCGGGCAGGGGGTCACTACGAGCAGTACTTC. Translating it yields CASSLPDRAGGHYEQYF.

This clone showed up just a few times. V is TRBV9 and J is TRBJ2-7; 7 positions agree with TRBD2. Trimming removed 0 bases from V and 2 bases from J; junction bases left unmatched: 5. The CDR3 contains 15 residues. The V gene's germline CDR1 is SGDLS and CDR2 YYNGEE. The CDR3 DNA is TGTGCCAGCAGCGTAGGGGGAGGGCTCCCCTACGAGCAGTACTTC. It is translated as CASSVGGGLPYEQYF.

This chain links TRBV9 with TRBJ2-1; D assignment may be TRBD1 or TRBD2 (5 bases each). This CDR3 comprises 16 residues. The germline V gene has CDR1 SGDLS and CDR2 YYNGEE. V was trimmed by 5 bases and J by 7 bases, leaving 22 bases between them. CDR3 in DNA: TGTGCCAGCAGGAGGGACCGAGGCGGCATAGTTAATGAGCAGTTCTTC. Its protein product is CASRRDRGGIVNEQFF.